The 18 T cell receptor beta chains presented below share a single source sample, sequenced in a study of T cells after yellow fever vaccination. TCRdb reanalysed the 5' RACE reads using MiXCR and keeps one entry per CDR3 protein. Of a few hundred thousand distinct CDR3 sequences in the sample, approximately 18% were seen once. The sample consisted of PBMCs, taken before the yellow fever booster vaccination. The receptors here all came from a man aged 18 to 29 who received the YFV17D yellow fever vaccine.

This clonotype was observed a handful of times. The chain combines TRBV4-3 with TRBJ1-2; TRBD1 might be the D (5 bases). CDR3 length: 16 residues. The germline V and J ends were trimmed by 1 base and 2 bases, with 14 bases remaining between them. Germline-derived CDR1 and CDR2 are LGHNA and YSLEER. The chain's CDR3 is CASSQGSGRWNYGYTF. The CDR3 bases are TGCGCCAGCAGCCAAGGGTCAGGGAGGTGGAACTATGGCTACACCTTC.

The chain couples TRBV29-1 to TRBJ1-3; D is uncertain. CDR1 SQVTM and CDR2 ANQGSEA come from the germline V gene. The CDR3 is 13 residues long. The germline V and J ends were trimmed by 7 bases and 4 bases, with 14 bases remaining between them. CDR3 residues: CSALEAGGNTIYF. CDR3 DNA sequence: TGCAGCGCATTAGAGGCTGGAGGAAACACCATATATTTT.

The V gene is TRBV7-9, the J gene TRBJ1-5; D is perhaps TRBD1 (5 bases). Germline CDR1 reads SEHNR; CDR2 reads FQNEAQ (reference sequence). The CDR3 runs to 15 residues. Trimming removed 5 bases from V and 2 bases from J, with 13 bases in between. The CDR3 DNA reads TGTGCCAGCAGCCCTCGGGGCCAGGGCAATCAGCCCCAGCATTTT. It translates to CASSPRGQGNQPQHF.

This clonotype was observed a few times. The chain combines TRBV11-2 with TRBJ2-3, with D unresolved. Germline V gives CDR1 SGHAT, CDR2 FQNNGV. Trimming took off 2 bases at V and 0 bases at J, with 9 bases between the two ends. This CDR3 has 15 amino acids. CDR3 sequence: CASSLNPASTDTQYF. CDR3 coding DNA: TGTGCCAGCAGCTTAAATCCAGCTAGCACAGATACGCAGTATTTT.

This clonotype appeared many times. This chain uses TRBV20-1 with TRBJ1-4; no clear D. V lost 3 bases and J lost 8, with 10 bases in between. Germline lookup yields CDR1 DFQATT and CDR2 SNEGSKA (reference sequence). The CDR3 covers 12 residues. DNA for the CDR3: TGCAGTGCTAGGCACAGCCTGGAAAAACTGTTTTTT. It specifies CSARHSLEKLFF.

The chain employs TRBV12-3 or TRBV12-4 and TRBJ1-4; D gene ambiguous. The CDR3 sequence is 14 residues long. Deletions cut 6 bases from V and 2 bases from J, with 10 bases between. CDR3 in amino acids: CASREWGTNEKLFF. The CDR3 region has the DNA TGTGCCAGCAGGGAGTGGGGTACTAATGAAAAACTGTTTTTT.

This clonotype was counted ten times or more. The chain couples TRBV5-6 to TRBJ1-4, with D tentatively TRBD1 (5 bases). V was trimmed by 1 base and J by 8 bases, leaving 9 bases between them. The CDR3 sequence is 13 residues long. Germline lookup yields CDR1 SGHDT and CDR2 YYEEEE. CDR3 nucleotides: TGTGCCAGCAGCTTGAGGGGAACAGAAAAACTGTTTTTT. Amino acid sequence: CASSLRGTEKLFF. The whole variable domain, filled in from reference TRBV5-6 and TRBJ1-4, reads DAGVTQSPTHLIKTRGQQVTLRCSPKSGHDTVSWYQQALGQGPQFIFQYYEEEERQRGNFPDRFSGHQFPNYSSELNVNALLLGDSALYLCASSLRGTEKLFFGSGTQLSVL.

V gene TRBV5-1 combines with J gene TRBJ1-4; D not resolved. Germline V gene lookup returns CDR1 SGHRS and CDR2 YFSETQ. This CDR3 has 16 residues. With 0 bases removed from V and 7 bases from J, the gap between germline ends came to 16 bases. The CDR3, as DNA: TGCGCCAGCAGCTTGGGATTACCTGAGGGTGGTGAAAAACTGTTTTTT. Translation gives CASSLGLPEGGEKLFF. Full variable domain (remainder filled in from reference TRBV5-1 and TRBJ1-4): KAGVTQTPRYLIKTRGQQVTLSCSPISGHRSVSWYQQTPGQGLQFLFEYFSETQRNKGNFPGRFSGRQFSNSRSEMNVSTLELGDSALYLCASSLGLPEGGEKLFFGSGTQLSVL.

This clonotype was seen a handful of times. The chain joins TRBV18 to TRBJ2-2; no reliable D call. In germline, CDR1 is KGHSH, CDR2 LQKENI. This CDR3 contains 15 residues. V shed 3 bases and J shed 3 bases, with 11 bases lying between them. The CDR3: CASSPMTEHTGELFF. As DNA, the CDR3 is TGTGCCAGCTCACCGATGACCGAGCACACCGGGGAGCTGTTTTTT. The full variable domain, its missing parts supplied by reference TRBV18 and TRBJ2-2, is NAGVMQNPRHLVRRRGQEARLRCSPMKGHSHVYWYRQLPEEGLKFMVYLQKENIIDESGMPKERFSAEFPKEGPSILRIQQVVRGDSAAYFCASSPMTEHTGELFFGEGSRLTVL.

This clonotype was counted a few times. The chain joins TRBV5-5 to TRBJ1-6; no reliable D call. Per the germline V gene, CDR1 is SGHKS and CDR2 is YYEKEE (reference sequence). The CDR3 length is 15 residues. Trimming removed 0 bases at V and 10 bases at J, with 14 bases between. CDR3 coding DNA: TGTGCCAGCAGCTTGGACCTATGGCAGACCTCACCCCTCCACTTT. As protein: CASSLDLWQTSPLHF.

This clonotype was counted between two and nine times. This chain joins TRBV5-6 and TRBJ2-1; 8 bases fit TRBD1. Germline values: CDR1 SGHDT, CDR2 YYEEEE. V dropped 4 bases and J dropped 4; count of bases not matched to a gene: 7. The CDR3 contains 15 residues. Here the CDR3 reads CASSPPGQEYNEQFF. CDR3 coding DNA: TGTGCCAGCAGCCCACCGGGACAGGAGTACAATGAGCAGTTCTTC.

This clonotype was seen a handful of times. This chain uses TRBV12-3 or TRBV12-4 with TRBJ2-4; D gene ambiguous. The CDR3 totals 13 residues. V was pared by 2 bases and J by 4 bases, with 6 bases between. The CDR3 loop reads CASSLFGKNIQYF. DNA for the CDR3: TGTGCCAGCAGTTTATTTGGGAAAAACATTCAGTACTTC.

The table lists this clonotype with a few counts. The gene calls are TRBV4-3 and TRBJ2-7; TRBD2 matches at 10 bases. The CDR3 sequence is 16 residues long. Looked up from germline, CDR1 is LGHNA and CDR2 is YSLEER. The CDR3 DNA reads as TGCGCCAGCAGCCAAGATTGGCTAGCGGGGGCGTACGGGCAGTACGTC. As protein: CASSQDWLAGAYGQYV.

The rearrangement uses TRBV5-6 and TRBJ2-7; no firm D call. This CDR3 region has 15 residues. V lost 0 bases and J lost 0, with 10 bases in between. Germline V lookup: CDR1 SGHDT, CDR2 YYEEEE. The CDR3 spells CASSLEGVPSYEQYV. The DNA for the CDR3 is TGTGCCAGCAGCTTGGAGGGCGTACCCTCCTACGAGCAGTACGTC.

This clonotype has a single count. This chain connects TRBV10-2 to TRBJ1-6; D remains unclear. V lost 3 bases and J lost 7, with 13 bases in between. Looked up from germline, CDR1 is WSHSY and CDR2 is SAAADI. There are 15 residues in the CDR3. CDR3 in DNA: TGCGCCAGCAGTGACCCCGGTGGGTCAAATTCACCCCTCCACTTT. Translating gives CASSDPGGSNSPLHF.

This clonotype was seen a few times. This chain joins TRBV7-3 and TRBJ2-2; D uncertain. This CDR3 is 16 amino acids long. The germline gives CDR1 SGHTA, CDR2 FQGTGA. V was cut by 2 bases and J by 3 bases, with 13 bases left in between. The chain's CDR3 is CASSLHGLRDTGELFF. The CDR3 region has the DNA TGTGCCAGCAGCTTACATGGCCTCCGGGACACCGGGGAGCTGTTTTTT.

This clonotype has a handful of counts. The J gene is TRBJ2-7, the V gene TRBV6-5; D not certain. CDR3 length equals 13 residues. V dropped 5 bases and J dropped 3 bases, with 11 bases sitting between them. Germline values: CDR1 MNHEY, CDR2 SVGAGI. CDR3 amino acids: CASSETAYYEQYF. Here the CDR3 DNA reads TGTGCCAGCAGTGAGACGGCGTACTACGAGCAGTACTTC.

The J gene is TRBJ1-5, the V gene TRBV9; no definite D call. CDR1 is SGDLS, CDR2 YYNGEE, per germline. This CDR3 is 15 amino acids long. The V end was cut by 0 bases, the J end by 1 base, with 8 bases between. For the CDR3, the DNA is TGTGCCAGCAGCGTAGGTCCGGACAGCAATCAGCCCCAGCATTTT. Translating gives CASSVGPDSNQPQHF.